The 32 T cell receptor beta chains given below trace back to one sample, sequenced in a study of T cell repertoires in cytomegalovirus infection. No antigens are known for them. TCRdb ran MiXCR on the reads and lists one entry per CDR3 protein. Of about 130,000 distinct CDR3 sequences detected, roughly a quarter appear once; the ten largest clones hold 34%. The sequenced sample consisted of PBMCs, sequenced either directly or after in vitro stimulation (not recorded which). These receptors were collected from a human donor in good health (CMV status not recorded). Some clones in this sample may be carry-over from other donors' samples.

This clonotype has just a few counts. The rearrangement uses TRBV9 and TRBJ2-3; TRBD2 agrees at 13 bases. The CDR3 is 18 amino acids. The germline V gene encodes CDR1 SGDLS and CDR2 YYNGEE. The V and J ends lost 7 bases and 0 bases, in that order; junction bases with no gene match: 11. As DNA, the CDR3 is TGTGCCAGCTCCTACCGACTAGCGGGAGGCGGTAGCACAGATACGCAGTATTTT. Translated, it gives CASSYRLAGGGSTDTQYF.

Concerning this clonotype: The junction differs from germline at one of its ends, possibly a read error. The rearrangement uses TRBV7-8 and TRBJ2-3; the match to TRBD2 covers 8 bases. The CDR3 is 13 amino acids. Germline V lookup: CDR1 SGHVS, CDR2 FQNEAQ. In DNA form, the CDR3 reads TGTGCCAGCAGCTTAGTAGTTAGCGGGAAGCCGGATTTT. Its protein product is CASSLVVSGKPDF.

This clonotype has more than one count but fewer than ten. The V gene is TRBV6-1, the J gene TRBJ1-5; weak D call: TRBD1 (6 bases). Germline V gene lookup returns CDR1 MNHNS and CDR2 SASEGT. Trimming cost V 0 bases and J 15 bases, with 15 bases left between them. There are 13 residues in the CDR3. The CDR3 is CASSEATRTVMHF. CDR3 DNA sequence: TGTGCCAGCAGTGAAGCAACCCGGACAGTGATGCATTTT.

This chain joins TRBV19 and TRBJ2-3, with TRBD2 matching over 12 bases. The length of the CDR3 is 15 residues. J lost 6 bases, V lost 6 bases, and 7 bases had no gene match. The V gene's germline CDR1 is LNHDA and CDR2 SQIVND (reference sequence). CDR3 region: CASRRLAGAGDTQYF. CDR3 nucleotides: TGTGCCAGTAGGAGACTAGCGGGGGCGGGGGATACGCAGTATTTT.

This clonotype was detected many times. The chain carries TRBV7-2 and TRBJ2-2; possibly TRBD1 for D (6 bases). Trimming stripped 2 bases from V and 6 bases from J, with 10 bases between. Per germline, CDR1 SGHTA and CDR2 FQGNSA. This CDR3 is built from 14 residues. CDR3: CASSLQGRSGELFF. The CDR3 nucleotides are TGTGCCAGCAGCTTACAGGGGAGATCCGGGGAGCTGTTTTTT.

V is TRBV19 and J is TRBJ1-5, with D hard to call. V lost 1 base and J lost 3, with 16 bases in between. The CDR3 consists of 17 residues. Per the germline V gene, CDR1 is LNHDA and CDR2 is SQIVND (reference sequence). The CDR3 nucleotides are TGTGCCAGTAGTATAGTGCGGGGAACGCCACACAATCAGCCCCAGCATTTT. This gives the protein CASSIVRGTPHNQPQHF.

This clonotype was counted a single time. This chain connects TRBV29-1 to TRBJ1-1; D uncertain. Germline loops: CDR1 SQVTM, CDR2 ANQGSEA. This CDR3 is built from 13 residues. Between the trimmed V and J ends, which lost 7 bases and 5 bases, there was a span of 17 bases. The chain's CDR3 is CSAPSIQNTEAFF. In DNA, the CDR3 is TGCAGCGCTCCCTCTATTCAAAATACTGAAGCTTTCTTT.

The chain is built from TRBV29-1 and TRBJ1-1; D possibly corresponds to TRBD1 (5 bases). The germline gives CDR1 SQVTM, CDR2 ANQGSEA. The ends were cut back, 7 bases at V and 2 bases at J, with 8 bases in the middle. This CDR3 comprises 11 residues. The CDR3 nucleotides are TGCAGCGGTGGGGACAACACTGAAGCTTTCTTT. It translates to CSGGDNTEAFF. The whole variable domain, remainder taken from reference TRBV29-1 and TRBJ1-1, is SAVISQKPSRDICQRGTSLTIQCQVDSQVTMMFWYRQQPGQSLTLIATANQGSEATYESGFVIDKFPISRPNLTFSTLTVSNMSPEDSSIYLCSGGDNTEAFFGQGTRLTVV.

This clonotype was seen a few times. The V call is TRBV9, the J call TRBJ2-1; 9 bases line up with TRBD2. Trimming cost V 0 bases and J 2 bases; bases outside gene matches: 3. This CDR3 has 16 residues. Germline V gene lookup returns CDR1 SGDLS and CDR2 YYNGEE. In DNA form, the CDR3 reads TGTGCCAGCAGCGTAGGAGCGGGAGGAACCTACAATGAGCAGTTCTTC. Translated: CASSVGAGGTYNEQFF. The complete variable domain, with remaining parts taken from reference TRBV9 and TRBJ2-1, reads DSGVTQTPKHLITATGQRVTLRCSPRSGDLSVYWYQQSLDQGLQFLIQYYNGEERAKGNILERFSAQQFPDLHSELNLSSLELGDSALYFCASSVGAGGTYNEQFFGPGTRLTVL.

In this sample, this clonotype turned up a few times. The chain recombines TRBV6-1 with TRBJ2-3; 7 bases are a match to TRBD2. Per germline, CDR1 MNHNS and CDR2 SASEGT. The CDR3 length is 16 residues. J was trimmed by 0 bases and V by 5 bases; bases with no gene match: 8. The chain's CDR3 is CASSYQRGMSTDTQYF. DNA for the CDR3: TGTGCCAGCAGTTATCAGCGGGGTATGAGCACAGATACGCAGTATTTT.

V usage is TRBV27 and J usage is TRBJ1-5; 7 bases align to TRBD1. Trimming cost V 6 bases and J 3 bases; bases outside gene matches: 14. The CDR3 is 17 residues long. Germline V gene sequence: CDR1 MNHEY, CDR2 SMNVEV (reference sequence). The CDR3 spells CASSKLDSGQYNQPQHF. CDR3 sequence (DNA): TGTGCCAGCAGCAAGTTAGATTCGGGACAGTACAATCAGCCCCAGCATTTT.

This clonotype came up many times. V is TRBV7-2 and J is TRBJ2-5; TRBD2 aligns across 7 bases. The CDR3 extends over 14 amino acids. CDR1 is SGHTA, CDR2 FQGNSA, per germline. Trimming cost V 6 bases and J 5 bases; bases outside gene matches: 9. The CDR3: CASSALGGRETQYF. CDR3 DNA: TGTGCCAGCAGTGCGCTCGGGGGGAGGGAGACCCAGTACTTC. The full variable domain, its missing parts supplied by reference TRBV7-2 and TRBJ2-5, is GAGVSQSPSNKVTEKGKDVELRCDPISGHTALYWYRQSLGQGLEFLIYFQGNSAPDKSGLPSDRFSAERTGGSVSTLTIQRTQQEDSAVYLCASSALGGRETQYFGPGTRLLVL.

This chain links TRBV2 with TRBJ2-5; 7 bases line up with TRBD1. The trim removed 2 bases at V and 3 bases at J, leaving 6 bases unmatched. Germline lookup yields CDR1 SNHLY and CDR2 FYNNEI. There are 15 residues in the CDR3. DNA of the CDR3: TGTGCCAGCAGTGAAATCGCCCAGGGGGAAGAGACCCAGTACTTC. Translation: CASSEIAQGEETQYF.

The chain couples TRBV6-1 to TRBJ1-4; maybe TRBD1 (5 bases). The CDR3 sequence is 16 residues long. V lost 0 bases to trimming and J lost 3 bases, with 11 bases between them. From germline, CDR1 is MNHNS and CDR2 SASEGT. CDR3 nucleotide sequence: TGTGCCAGCAGTGAAGCGGTGGGACGGCCTAATGAAAAACTGTTTTTT. It codes for CASSEAVGRPNEKLFF.

In its sample, this clonotype was seen a few times. This sequence joins TRBV4-1 and TRBJ2-2; D is possibly TRBD2 (7 bases). Germline V gene sequence: CDR1 MGHRA, CDR2 YSYEKL. The V end lost 0 bases, the J end lost 3 bases, and 14 bases lay between the germline ends. The CDR3 spans 17 residues. CDR3 nucleotide sequence: TGCGCCAGCAGCCAAGAGACTAGGGAGGGGGACACCGGGGAGCTGTTTTTT. It codes for CASSQETREGDTGELFF.

The chain recombines TRBV27 with TRBJ1-1, with D perhaps TRBD1 (6 bases). Germline V gives CDR1 MNHEY, CDR2 SMNVEV (reference sequence). CDR3 length: 14 amino acids. The V gene lost 5 bases and the J gene lost 10 bases, with 20 bases spanning the gap. CDR3 protein: CASSENTGISVAFF. The CDR3 nucleotides are TGTGCCAGCAGTGAGAACACAGGGATCTCTGTAGCTTTCTTT.

This clonotype has only a few counts. The chain carries TRBV7-9 and TRBJ1-6, with 12 bases fitting TRBD1. The CDR3 is made up of 17 amino acids. Germline V gives CDR1 SEHNR, CDR2 FQNEAQ (reference sequence). V trimming: 6 bases; J trimming: 7 bases; junction bases outside the gene matches: 10. The CDR3 protein is CASRGDRGQTGNSPLHF. CDR3 nucleotide sequence: TGTGCCAGCAGGGGGGACAGGGGGCAGACGGGGAATTCACCCCTCCACTTT.

This clonotype has just a few counts. The genes are TRBV28 and TRBJ2-3; no clear D gene. The CDR3 is 14 residues long. In germline, CDR1 is MDHEN, CDR2 SYDVKM. Deletions cut 3 bases from V and 0 bases from J, with 7 bases between. This CDR3 is CASSFIGSTDTQYF. DNA for the CDR3: TGTGCCAGCAGTTTTATCGGCAGCACAGATACGCAGTATTTT. Complete variable domain (other parts from reference TRBV28 and TRBJ2-3): DVKVTQSSRYLVKRTGEKVFLECVQDMDHENMFWYRQDPGLGLRLIYFSYDVKMKEKGDIPEGYSVSREKKERFSLILESASTNQTSMYLCASSFIGSTDTQYFGPGTRLTVL.

This clonotype appeared many times. V usage is TRBV7-2 and J usage is TRBJ2-3; 8 bases are shared with TRBD2. The trim removed 2 bases at V and 6 bases at J, leaving 19 bases unmatched. CDR3 length: 19 residues. CDR1 is SGHTA, CDR2 FQGNSA, per germline. The CDR3: CASSLSRPGGLSGMDTQYF. The CDR3 nucleotides read TGTGCCAGCAGCTTATCCCGGCCGGGGGGGTTAAGCGGGATGGATACGCAGTATTTT. Combining the CDR3 with reference TRBV7-2 and TRBJ2-3 gives the whole variable domain GAGVSQSPSNKVTEKGKDVELRCDPISGHTALYWYRQSLGQGLEFLIYFQGNSAPDKSGLPSDRFSAERTGGSVSTLTIQRTQQEDSAVYLCASSLSRPGGLSGMDTQYFGPGTRLTVL.

A note on this clonotype: A much larger clone differs by one base, so this may be a read error. The CDR3 bases are TGTGCCAGCAGCCAAGGCTATGAGCAGTTCTTC. This gives the protein CASSQGYEQFF. The rearrangement uses TRBV6-5 and TRBJ2-1, with D hard to call. Trimming removed 6 bases at V and 8 bases at J, with 8 bases between. Germline lookup yields CDR1 MNHEY and CDR2 SVGAGI. The CDR3 has 11 residues.

This chain joins TRBV19 and TRBJ1-5; TRBD1 is a possible D gene (5 bases). The CDR3 covers 16 residues. CDR1 is LNHDA, CDR2 SQIVND, per germline (reference sequence). V was cut by 6 bases and J by 6 bases, with 21 bases left in between. The CDR3 bases are TGTGCCAGTAGGACGCTTTGGGGGGGATTGCGTCAGCCCCAGCATTTT. The encoded protein is CASRTLWGGLRQPQHF.

The chain couples TRBV19 to TRBJ2-7; D could derive from TRBD1 or TRBD2 (6 bases each). V lost 10 bases and J 2 bases, leaving 18 bases between the germline ends. The CDR3 runs to 14 residues. Germline lookup yields CDR1 LNHDA and CDR2 SQIVND (reference sequence). As DNA, the CDR3 is TGTGCCACCAAGGGATTCCGGGGGCCCTACGAGCAGTACTTC. Protein sequence: CATKGFRGPYEQYF.

This clonotype was counted ten times or more. CDR3 coding DNA: TGTGCCAGCGGTAGCGGGAGTTACTCCTACAATGAGCAGTTCTTC. Its protein product is CASGSGSYSYNEQFF. J is TRBJ2-1 and V is TRBV2; 9 nucleotides line up with TRBD2. Germline-derived CDR1 and CDR2 are SNHLY and FYNNEI. The length of the CDR3 is 15 residues. V lost 8 bases, J lost 0 bases, and 5 bases stayed unmatched. The variable domain in full, with the rest retrieved from reference TRBV2 and TRBJ2-1, is EPEVTQTPSHQVTQMGQEVILRCVPISNHLYFYWYRQILGQKVEFLVSFYNNEISEKSEIFDDQFSVERPDGSNFTLKIRSTKLEDSAMYFCASGSGSYSYNEQFFGPGTRLTVL.

This clonotype has a handful of counts. The V and J genes are TRBV6-2 or TRBV6-3 and TRBJ2-1, with 16 bases lining up with TRBD2. Germline CDR1 MNHEY, CDR2 SVGEGT. With V trimmed by 5 bases and J by 12 bases, 10 bases remained unmatched. The CDR3 covers 16 residues. CDR3 residues: CASSGGTSGRVLGQFF. CDR3 coding DNA: TGTGCCAGCAGTGGCGGGACTAGCGGGAGGGTCCTCGGGCAGTTCTTC.

This clonotype was observed a few times. V usage is TRBV4-1 and J usage is TRBJ1-5, with TRBD1 matching 9 bases. With 5 bases clipped from V and 15 bases from J, the junction kept 11 bases outside the gene matches. Germline CDR1 and CDR2: MGHRA and YSYEKL. The CDR3 is made up of 13 amino acids. This CDR3 reads CASSAHGQGSRHF. In DNA form, the CDR3 reads TGCGCCAGCAGCGCTCACGGACAGGGGTCACGGCATTTT.

This clonotype was recorded only once. The rearrangement joins TRBV7-4 to TRBJ2-1; D perhaps matches TRBD2 (6 bases). The CDR3 spans 16 residues. Germline CDR1 reads SGHVT; CDR2 reads SQSDAQ. Trimming removed 1 base at V and 3 bases at J, with 13 bases between. The CDR3 loop reads CASSLGGGANYNEQFF. CDR3 DNA sequence: TGTGCCAGCAGCTTAGGGGGCGGGGCAAACTACAATGAGCAGTTCTTC. Full variable domain (missing parts from reference TRBV7-4 and TRBJ2-1): GAGVSQSPRYKVAKRGRDVALRCDSISGHVTLYWYRQTLGQGSEVLTYSQSDAQRDKSGRPSGRFSAERPERSVSTLKIQRTEQGDSAVYLCASSLGGGANYNEQFFGPGTRLTVL.

The chain uses TRBV20-1 and TRBJ2-5; no definite D call. Germline CDR1 reads DFQATT; CDR2 reads SNEGSKA (reference sequence). V lost 0 bases to trimming and J lost 5 bases, with 13 bases between them. This CDR3 comprises 14 residues. The chain's CDR3 is CSARDGASFETQYF. The DNA for the CDR3 is TGCAGTGCTAGAGATGGAGCTAGTTTCGAGACCCAGTACTTC.

This clonotype came up a few times. The rearrangement links TRBV4-1 to TRBJ2-3, with unresolved D. Germline V gives CDR1 MGHRA, CDR2 YSYEKL. The CDR3 loop spans 12 amino acids. Trimming took off 0 bases at V and 8 bases at J, with 6 bases between the two ends. The CDR3 DNA reads TGCGCCAGCAGCCAAGATGAGGTTACGCAGTATTTT. Translation: CASSQDEVTQYF.

The V gene is TRBV7-9, the J gene TRBJ2-5; 11 bases map to TRBD2. The CDR3 spans 16 residues. Germline CDR1 and CDR2: SEHNR and FQNEAQ (reference sequence). V lost 5 bases and J lost 5; bases outside the gene matches: 10. The CDR3 DNA is TGTGCCAGCAGCAGAATAGCGGGAGGGCCACTGGAGACCCAGTACTTC. It codes for CASSRIAGGPLETQYF.

This clonotype has more than one count but fewer than ten. The J gene is TRBJ1-2, the V gene TRBV4-1; 8 positions agree with TRBD1. The CDR3 consists of 14 residues. Germline V CDR1 and CDR2: MGHRA, YSYEKL. V gave up 5 bases and J gave up 8 bases; unmatched junction bases: 10. The CDR3 region has the DNA TGCGCCAGCAGCTTTCCCCAGGGGGCGGAAGGCTACACCTTC. Translated, it gives CASSFPQGAEGYTF.

The chain recombines TRBV11-2 with TRBJ2-4; D possibly matches TRBD1 or TRBD2 (6 bases each). Trimming cost V 6 bases and J 0 bases, with 18 bases left between them. Germline-derived CDR1 and CDR2 are SGHAT and FQNNGV. This CDR3 has 17 amino acids. The CDR3 loop reads CASSGLRGALAKNIQYF. The CDR3 DNA reads TGTGCCAGCAGTGGGTTAAGGGGGGCCTTAGCCAAAAACATTCAGTACTTC.

This chain uses TRBV18 with TRBJ1-3, with D tentatively TRBD1 (5 bases). V was clipped by 4 bases and J by 0 bases, with 10 bases between them. CDR3 length: 15 residues. The germline gives CDR1 KGHSH, CDR2 LQKENI. The CDR3 region is CASSLDSLSGNTIYF. As DNA, the CDR3 is TGTGCCAGCTCACTCGACAGTCTCTCTGGAAACACCATATATTTT.